Listed below are T cell receptor beta chains from one sample, sequenced in a study of breast tumors, draining lymph nodes, adjacent tissues. TCRdb recomputed calls from the multiplex PCR reads with MiXCR, one row per CDR3 protein. The repertoire holds over 130,000 distinct CDR3 sequences, with 32% as singletons. Sequenced input: axillary lymph node tissue. These receptors originate from a female donor with breast cancer. Some clones in this sample may be carry-over from other donors' samples. Each CDR3 is given without its conserved first and last residue. A D gene is named only where the DNA matches it firmly.

TRBV5-1	TRBJ2-7	TRBD2	ASSLEAGGSYEQY
TRBV7-8	TRBJ2-6	NA	ASSLKTALSSGANVLT
TRBV18	TRBJ1-2	NA	ASSQSRGRDDGYT
TRBV6-5	TRBJ2-2	NA	ASTIAGQFANTGELF
TRBV20-1	TRBJ2-2	NA	SARGTGELF
TRBV3-1	TRBJ1-4	TRBD1	ASSPAGGSNEKLF
TRBV28	TRBJ1-5	TRBD1	ASRGQGAQPQH
TRBV9	TRBJ2-1	TRBD2	AGSGGGKSYNEQF
TRBV27	TRBJ1-3	NA	ASRRSRGSGNTIY
TRBV20-1	TRBJ2-2	TRBD1	SARSGQKTGELF
TRBV11-2	TRBJ2-3	NA	ASSLGRGTTRAQY
TRBV7-8	TRBJ1-5	NA	ASNLLSGEGNQPQH
TRBV6-5	TRBJ1-3	TRBD1	ASSYGQGPLSGNTIY
TRBV5-1	TRBJ2-1	TRBD1	ASGPGQGSLNEQF
TRBV20-1	TRBJ1-2	NA	SAAPGLDYGYT
TRBV7-2	TRBJ1-6	NA	ASSTRQDSPLH
TRBV19	TRBJ1-2	NA	ASSSFYNYGYT
TRBV5-1	TRBJ2-3	TRBD1	ASSLQGGSTHTQC
TRBV18	TRBJ2-5	TRBD2	ASSPQAFAGGQETQY
TRBV5-1	TRBJ1-1	NA	ASSSYSEAF
TRBV24-1	TRBJ2-3	NA	ATSDTYVRDSDADTQY
TRBV13	TRBJ2-5	NA	ASSLRPSQETQY
TRBV6-6	TRBJ2-1	NA	ASSYFGASGNEQS
TRBV24-1	TRBJ1-6	NA	ATSDRKGSPLH
TRBV13	TRBJ2-5	NA	ASSSRLARGLDGWGQY
TRBV7-9	TRBJ1-1	TRBD1	ASSIGTATEAF
TRBV10-3	TRBJ1-1	NA	AISEGTEAF
TRBV19	TRBJ2-3	TRBD1	ATRQGGTDTQY
TRBV20-1	TRBJ2-3	NA	SARVGVLRDTQY
TRBV5-1	TRBJ2-3	NA	ASSLGNALNTQY
TRBV28	TRBJ1-2	TRBD1	ASRGRDRVKGSYGYT
TRBV7-9	TRBJ2-3	NA	ASSLAGPDTQY
TRBV19	TRBJ1-2	NA	ASSFQGYGYT
TRBV20-1	TRBJ2-5	TRBD1	SARGQGLSNQPQY
TRBV19	TRBJ2-3	TRBD2	ASSTGGGADTQY
TRBV13	TRBJ2-1	TRBD2	ASSPPWGEGEQF
TRBV20-1	TRBJ1-2	NA	SARLSYGYT
TRBV5-1	TRBJ2-1	TRBD2	ASSRTSGGAYNEQF
TRBV12-3/TRBV12-4	TRBJ1-5	NA	ASSLVGQDQH